These 12 T cell receptor beta chains originate from one sample sequenced in a study of blood T cell repertoires in COVID-19. Measured with immunoSEQ multiplex PCR; TCRdb has only the in-frame clones, and not every one. The table lists 90,000 to 150,000 clones, around 80% of them singletons, with under 5% in the top ten. Sequences were obtained from peripheral blood. The source is a woman older than 75 with acute or convalescent COVID-19.

The CDR3 reads CSVLTGRRKYF. Written as DNA, the CDR3 is TGCAGCGTCCTGACAGGGCGACGTAAGTACTTC. The chain couples TRBV29-1 to TRBJ2-7, with 7 bases identical to TRBD1. Germline V gene lookup returns CDR1 SQVTM and CDR2 ANQGSEA. The CDR3 totals 11 residues. J was trimmed by 11 bases and V by 6 bases; bases with no gene match: 10.

The J gene is TRBJ1-4, the V gene TRBV6-1, with a possible D match to TRBD1 (5 bases). V was pared by 0 bases and J by 7 bases, with 12 bases between. CDR3 length: 15 residues. Looked up from germline, CDR1 is MNHNS and CDR2 is SASEGT. The CDR3 nucleotides are TGTGCCAGCAGTGAAGCCCGAAGGGGAGGTGAAAAACTGTTTTTT. Translated, it gives CASSEARRGGEKLFF.

The rearrangement links TRBV2 to TRBJ1-6; D possibly corresponds to TRBD1 (6 bases). Germline CDR1 and CDR2: SNHLY and FYNNEI. With 2 bases removed from V and 7 bases from J, the gap between germline ends came to 12 bases. The CDR3 is made up of 15 amino acids. The CDR3 coding sequence is TGTGCCAGCAGTGAATCGGGGGGCGTCAATTCACCCCTCCACTTT. Encoded protein: CASSESGGVNSPLHF.

The J gene is TRBJ1-2, the V gene TRBV15, with a tentative D call TRBD1 (6 bases). V lost 5 bases and J 1 base, leaving 11 bases between the germline ends. CDR3 size: 14 residues. Germline lookup yields CDR1 LNHNV and CDR2 YYDKDF (reference sequence). The CDR3 nucleotides are TGTGCCACCAGCCGGGGACAACTTAACTATGGCTACACCTTC. Its translation: CATSRGQLNYGYTF.

J is TRBJ1-4 and V is TRBV30, with D possibly being TRBD1 (6 bases). The germline V gene encodes CDR1 GTSNPN and CDR2 SVGIG (reference sequence). V lost 8 bases and J lost 5, with 15 bases in between. The CDR3 runs 13 residues. The CDR3 reads CARSGGRNEKLFF. CDR3 nucleotides: TGTGCCCGAAGTGGGGGCAGAAATGAAAAACTGTTTTTT.

This chain uses TRBV3-1 (or the pseudogene TRBV3-2) with TRBJ2-7; D unresolved. V was cut by 1 base and J by 7 bases, with 8 bases left in between. CDR3 length: 12 residues. The germline V gene encodes CDR1 LGHDT and CDR2 YNNKEL (reference sequence). The CDR3 nucleotides are TGTGCCAGCAGCCAAGTAACTACGGAGCAGTACTTC. This gives the protein CASSQVTTEQYF.

This rearrangement joins TRBV28 to TRBJ1-2; 9 bases agree with TRBD1. CDR1 is MDHEN and CDR2 is SYDVKM in the germline V gene. The trim removed 3 bases at V and 13 bases at J, leaving 6 bases unmatched. The CDR3 covers 12 residues. CDR3 residues: CASSFTGGLGTF. In nucleotides, the CDR3 is TGTGCCAGCAGTTTTACAGGGGGCCTGGGCACCTTC.

The chain combines TRBV9 with TRBJ2-1; 11 bases align to TRBD2. This CDR3 is built from 15 residues. V lost 4 bases and J lost 10; bases outside the gene matches: 10. Germline values: CDR1 SGDLS, CDR2 YYNGEE. CDR3 sequence reads: CASSPLLAGGSEQFF. CDR3 in DNA: TGTGCCAGCAGCCCTCTTCTAGCGGGGGGCTCGGAGCAGTTCTTC.

CDR3 coding DNA: TGTGCCAGTAGAGGACGAGGGGGAGATACGCAGTATTTT. It codes for CASRGRGGDTQYF. The V gene is TRBV19, the J gene TRBJ2-3, with D maybe TRBD1 (6 bases). Trimming took off 6 bases at V and 5 bases at J, with 12 bases between the two ends. The CDR3 has 13 residues. The germline CDR1 and CDR2 sequences are LNHDA and SQIVND (reference sequence).

This clone was counted only a few times. This chain connects TRBV21-1 to TRBJ1-2; TRBD1 is taken as the D call from the table, unchecked against the DNA. TRBV21-1 is noted as a pseudogene. The CDR3 has 12 residues. The CDR3 DNA sequence: TGTGCCAGCAGCAAAGTGAGACCGGCCCAGGGCTTC. Residues: CASSKVRPAQGF.

This sequence joins TRBV6-5 and TRBJ2-7, with TRBD2 identical over 7 bases. Germline CDR1 and CDR2: MNHEY and SVGAGI. With 5 bases clipped from V and 2 bases from J, the junction kept 6 bases outside the gene matches. The CDR3 consists of 14 residues. CDR3 sequence (DNA): TGTGCCAGCAGTCGCCGGGACTACACCTACGAGCAGTACTTC. This codes for CASSRRDYTYEQYF.

V usage is TRBV7-2 and J usage is TRBJ2-7; tentative D call: TRBD2 (5 bases). Trimming removed 4 bases at V and 6 bases at J, with 10 bases between. Germline V lookup: CDR1 SGHTA, CDR2 FQGNSA. This CDR3 has 12 amino acids. Written as DNA, the CDR3 is TGTGCCAGCAGCTCGTACACTAGCGAGCAGTACTTC. Translated, it gives CASSSYTSEQYF.